This T cell receptor (beta chain) was identified during a study of OX40 agonist ivuxolimab in advanced cancers. For the study at large: Previous treatment with anti-PD-1, anti-PD-L1 or anti-CTLA-4 therapy was allowed; 40% had received some. Study-wide results and caveats: Fewer expanded clones were found on average in CD4+ than in CD8+ T cells. In the 0.1-3.0 mg/kg groups, partial responders showed among the lowest expansion.

Produced via immunoSEQ multiplex PCR; TCRdb's table is partial and in-frame only. The sample holds over 75,000 clones; 90% are singletons and the top ten take around 1.6%. The germline V and J ends were trimmed by 6 bases and 8 bases, with 14 bases remaining between them. CDR1 and CDR2 from the germline V gene are MNHEY and SVGAGI. CDR3 length equals 13 residues. Note on this clone: The antigen is undetermined.

The sequenced sample was CD4+ or CD8+ T cells sorted from blood, obtained in a trial of the OX40 agonist ivuxolimab. The V gene is TRBV6-5, the J gene TRBJ2-1; D may be TRBD2 (5 bases). The sequence was obtained from an adult with an advanced solid tumor such as melanoma, head and neck, liver or kidney cancer. DNA of the CDR3: TGTGCCAGCAGCAGAGAGGGTCGGCATGAGCAGTTCTTC. Amino acid sequence: CASSREGRHEQFF.